Presented here are 11 T cell receptor delta chains from one specimen sequenced in a study of Vδ1+ human thymocytes (dated by TCRdb to the late 2010s). The paper's findings and limits, for the study overall: In contrast to oligoclonal peripheral blood repertoires, thymic TRG and TRD repertoires appeared to be highly polyclonal with Gaussian CDR3 length distributions.

The data were produced on an Illumina MiSeq. RNA extraction was performed with the RNeasy mini kit, and reverse transcription was done with Superscript III. Multiplex PCR was used to generate CDR3 amplicons, with pooled V-gene forward primers and a constant-region reverse primer carrying Illumina adaptor overhangs. Public reads were reanalyzed in TCRdb with CATT, and rows carrying the same DNA were merged afterwards. This sample lists about 25,000 delta-chain clones; 6.5% to 8% were detected once. Around 0.99% of the sample is held by the ten biggest clonotypes. These receptors are not linked to any known antigen. Sequencing was done on a sample of Vdelta1+ gamma-delta thymocytes from the thymus. The intended sense of this specimen's cell subset or site label: FACS-sorted CD3+ TCRalphabeta- TCRVdelta1+ TCRVdelta2- thymocytes. The receptors were sampled from a girl less than two years old who had congenital heart surgery.

This clone was seen only a few times. The V call is TRDV1, the J call TRDJ1; the match to TRDD3 covers 9 bases. The germline V gene has CDR1 TSWWSYY and CDR2 QGS. The CDR3 loop spans 17 amino acids. V trimming: 6 bases; J trimming: 2 bases; junction bases outside the gene matches: 13. CDR3 in DNA: TGTGCTCTTGGAGATATCGGGGGATACAGTTGGACCGATAAACTCATCTTT. Translated: CALGDIGGYSWTDKLIF.

This clone was counted a few times. The chain joins TRDV1 to TRDJ1, with TRDD3 matching over 7 bases. From germline, CDR1 is TSWWSYY and CDR2 QGS. The CDR3 totals 18 residues. Germline trimming cut 3 bases from V and 4 bases from J; bases unmatched to any gene: 17. The CDR3 is CALGDTLIVGDSGDKLIF. The CDR3 nucleotides read TGTGCTCTTGGGGACACCCTGATCGTTGGGGATAGTGGCGATAAACTCATCTTT.

The genes are TRDV1 and TRDJ1, with TRDD3 matching over 13 bases. With V trimmed by 5 bases and J by 0 bases, 27 bases remained unmatched. The CDR3 totals 24 residues. Germline loops: CDR1 TSWWSYY, CDR2 QGS. The CDR3 DNA reads as TGTGCTCTTGGGCAAACCTTCCTACATCCCACTGGGGGATACGCAGCCCTGGACACCGATAAACTCATCTTT. Protein product: CALGQTFLHPTGGYAALDTDKLIF.

This clone was seen only a few times. This chain joins TRDV1 and TRDJ1; TRDD3 agrees at 13 bases. The germline gives CDR1 TSWWSYY, CDR2 QGS. V lost 2 bases, J lost 0 bases, and 9 bases stayed unmatched. This CDR3 has 19 amino acids. The CDR3 region has the DNA TGTGCTCTTGGGGAATTCAGTCAACTGGGGGATACGCACACCGATAAACTCATCTTT. Translation: CALGEFSQLGDTHTDKLIF.

V gene TRDV1 combines with J gene TRDJ1, with 9 bases matching TRDD3. Trimming removed 5 bases from V and 0 bases from J; junction bases left unmatched: 25. The CDR3 runs 22 residues. Germline-derived CDR1 and CDR2 are TSWWSYY and QGS. The CDR3 DNA reads TGTGCTCTTGGGAACAGACATTCGGTTAAAAAATCTGGGGGATTGTACACCGATAAACTCATCTTT. This codes for CALGNRHSVKKSGGLYTDKLIF.

No V gene call was produced; the J gene was TRDJ1. The CDR3 totals 15 residues. As DNA, the CDR3 is TGTGCTTTCACGAATCCTCCTTATGGCCGCCATAAACTCATCTTT. Amino acids: CAFTNPPYGRHKLIF.

This clone has a handful of counts. The rearrangement links TRDV1 to TRDJ1; maybe TRDD2 (6 bases). In germline, CDR1 is TSWWSYY, CDR2 QGS. Trimming took 3 bases from V and 0 from J, leaving 17 bases between them. This CDR3 contains 17 residues. The DNA for the CDR3 is TGTGCTCTTGGGGAGCCCTTCCGAATCCCGTACACCGATAAACTCATCTTT. Translating gives CALGEPFRIPYTDKLIF.

V gene TRDV1 combines with J gene TRDJ1, with D possibly matching TRDD2 (6 bases). From germline, CDR1 is TSWWSYY and CDR2 QGS. This CDR3 is built from 17 residues. Trimming took 3 bases from V and 0 from J, leaving 17 bases between them. The CDR3 protein is CALGDPPFHSHTDKLIF. The CDR3 DNA reads as TGTGCTCTTGGGGACCCCCCCTTCCACTCCCACACCGATAAACTCATCTTT.

The chain joins TRDV1 to TRDJ1, with no clear D. The CDR3 is 14 residues long. The V end was cut by 9 bases, the J end by 0 bases, with 14 bases between. CDR1 and CDR2 (germline): TSWWSYY, QGS. The CDR3 coding sequence is TGTGCTCTGGCGGAATTTAGGTACACCGATAAACTCATCTTT. The encoded protein is CALAEFRYTDKLIF.

This clone was counted between two and nine times. The gene calls are TRDV1 and TRDJ1; 9 nucleotides match TRDD3. The CDR3 loop spans 19 amino acids. The germline gives CDR1 TSWWSYY, CDR2 QGS. The junction had 13 bases not matched to a gene; V was cut back by 1 base and J by 1 base. The CDR3: CALGERTTTGGKCTDKLIF. The CDR3 nucleotides are TGTGCTCTTGGGGAACGAACTACGACTGGGGGAAAGTGCACCGATAAACTCATCTTT.

Within the sample, this clone is medium-sized. The sample contains more than one DNA sequence encoding this CDR3. This rearrangement joins TRDV2 to TRDJ1; TRDD3 matches at 9 bases. CDR1 and CDR2 (germline): GEAIGNYY, EKD. V lost 1 base and J lost 8; bases outside the gene matches: 28. The CDR3 has 21 amino acids. CDR3 DNA: TGTGCCTGTGACACTCTAACTGGGGGAAACGAACGCCCCGGAAAGACGGACAAACTCATCTTT. This encodes CACDTLTGGNERPGKTDKLIF.